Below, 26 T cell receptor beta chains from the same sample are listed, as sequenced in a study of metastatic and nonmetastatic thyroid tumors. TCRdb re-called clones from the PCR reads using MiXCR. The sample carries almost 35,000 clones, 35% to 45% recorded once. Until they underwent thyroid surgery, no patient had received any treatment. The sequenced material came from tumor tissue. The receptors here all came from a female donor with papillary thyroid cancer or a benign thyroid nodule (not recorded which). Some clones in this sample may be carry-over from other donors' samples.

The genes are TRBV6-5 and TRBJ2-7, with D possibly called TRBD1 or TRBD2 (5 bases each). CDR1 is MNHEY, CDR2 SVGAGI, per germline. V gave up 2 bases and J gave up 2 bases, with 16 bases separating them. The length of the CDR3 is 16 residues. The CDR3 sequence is CASSYDGGHPTYEQYF. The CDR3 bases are TGTGCCAGCAGTTACGATGGAGGACACCCTACCTACGAGCAGTACTTC.

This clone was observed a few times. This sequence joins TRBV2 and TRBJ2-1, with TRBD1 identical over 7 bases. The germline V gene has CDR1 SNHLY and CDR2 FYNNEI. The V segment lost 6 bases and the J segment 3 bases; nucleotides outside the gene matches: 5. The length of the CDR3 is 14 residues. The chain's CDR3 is CASRKQGSYNEQFF. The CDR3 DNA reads TGTGCCAGCAGAAAACAGGGGAGCTACAATGAGCAGTTCTTC.

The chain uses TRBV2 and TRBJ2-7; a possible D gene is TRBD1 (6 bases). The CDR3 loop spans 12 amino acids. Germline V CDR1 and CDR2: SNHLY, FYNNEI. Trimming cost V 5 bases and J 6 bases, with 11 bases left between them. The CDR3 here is CASSYSGAEQYF. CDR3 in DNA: TGTGCCAGCAGTTATTCAGGGGCCGAGCAGTACTTC.

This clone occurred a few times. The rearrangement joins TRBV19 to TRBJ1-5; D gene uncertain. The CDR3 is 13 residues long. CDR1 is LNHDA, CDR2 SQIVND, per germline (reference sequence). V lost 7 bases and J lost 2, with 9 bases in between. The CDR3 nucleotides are TGTGCCAGTAAAGGTCCGGGCAATCAGCCCCAGCATTTT. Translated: CASKGPGNQPQHF.

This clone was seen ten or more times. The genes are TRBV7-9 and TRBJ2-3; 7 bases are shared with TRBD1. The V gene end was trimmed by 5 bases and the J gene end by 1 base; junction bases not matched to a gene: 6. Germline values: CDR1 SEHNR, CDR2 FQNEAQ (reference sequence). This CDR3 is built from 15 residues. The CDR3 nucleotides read TGTGCCAGCAGCGGCAGGGGGTTTCGCACAGATACGCAGTATTTT. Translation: CASSGRGFRTDTQYF. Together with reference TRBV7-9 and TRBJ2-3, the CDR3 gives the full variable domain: DTGVSQNPRHKITKRGQNVTFRCDPISEHNRLYWYRQTLGQGPEFLTYFQNEAQLEKSRLLSDRFSAERPKGSFSTLEIQRTEQGDSAMYLCASSGRGFRTDTQYFGPGTRLTVL.

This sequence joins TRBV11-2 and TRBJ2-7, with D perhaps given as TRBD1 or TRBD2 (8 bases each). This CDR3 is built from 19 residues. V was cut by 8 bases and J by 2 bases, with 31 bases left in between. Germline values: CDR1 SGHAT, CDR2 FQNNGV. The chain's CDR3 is CASLMWGQVVSGTAYEQYF. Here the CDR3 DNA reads TGTGCCAGCCTAATGTGGGGACAGGTGGTTAGCGGGACTGCCTACGAGCAGTACTTC.

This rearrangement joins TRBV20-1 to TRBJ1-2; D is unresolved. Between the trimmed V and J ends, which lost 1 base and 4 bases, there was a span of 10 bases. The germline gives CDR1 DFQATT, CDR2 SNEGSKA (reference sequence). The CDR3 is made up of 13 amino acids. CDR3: CSARGGSGYGYTF. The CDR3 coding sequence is TGCAGTGCTAGAGGGGGTTCGGGCTATGGCTACACCTTC.

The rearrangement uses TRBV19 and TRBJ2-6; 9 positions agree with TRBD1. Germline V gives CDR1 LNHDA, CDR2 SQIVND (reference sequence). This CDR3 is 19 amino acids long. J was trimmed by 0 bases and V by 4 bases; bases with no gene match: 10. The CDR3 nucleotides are TGTGCCAGTAGTACATGGGGGACAGGGTTCTACTCTGGGGCCAACGTCCTGACTTTC. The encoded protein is CASSTWGTGFYSGANVLTF.

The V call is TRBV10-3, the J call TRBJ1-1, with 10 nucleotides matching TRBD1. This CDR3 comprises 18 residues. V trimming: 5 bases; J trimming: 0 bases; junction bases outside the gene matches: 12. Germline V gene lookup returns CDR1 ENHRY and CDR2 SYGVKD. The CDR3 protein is CAISNRGGTGDMNTEAFF. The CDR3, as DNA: TGTGCCATCAGTAACCGCGGGGGGACAGGGGATATGAACACTGAAGCTTTCTTT.

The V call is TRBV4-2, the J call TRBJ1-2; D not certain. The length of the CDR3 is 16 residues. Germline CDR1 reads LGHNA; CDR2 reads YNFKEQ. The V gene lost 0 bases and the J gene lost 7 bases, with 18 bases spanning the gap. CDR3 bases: TGTGCCAGCAGCCAAGAGGCGGGCAGTGGAGCGGGTGGCTACACCTTC. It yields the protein CASSQEAGSGAGGYTF.

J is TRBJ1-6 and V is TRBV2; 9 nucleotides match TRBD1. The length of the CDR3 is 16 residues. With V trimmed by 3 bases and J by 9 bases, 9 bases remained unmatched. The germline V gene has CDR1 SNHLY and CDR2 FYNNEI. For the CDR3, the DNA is TGTGCCAGCAGTGACCTGGGACAGGGTGGGGGTTCACCCCTCCACTTT. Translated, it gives CASSDLGQGGGSPLHF.

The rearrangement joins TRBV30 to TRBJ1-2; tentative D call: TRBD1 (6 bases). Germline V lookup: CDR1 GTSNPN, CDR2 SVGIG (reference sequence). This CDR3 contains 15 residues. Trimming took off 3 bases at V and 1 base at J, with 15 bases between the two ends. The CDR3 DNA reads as TGTGCCTGGAGGGCGGCAGGGGCCCTTAACTATGGCTACACCTTC. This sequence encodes CAWRAAGALNYGYTF.

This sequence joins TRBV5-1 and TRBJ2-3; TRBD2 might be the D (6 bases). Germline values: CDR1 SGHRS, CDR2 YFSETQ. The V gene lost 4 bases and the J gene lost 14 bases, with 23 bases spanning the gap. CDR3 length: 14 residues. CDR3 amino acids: CASSPQGGDSPPYF. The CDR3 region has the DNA TGCGCCAGCAGCCCCCAGGGTGGGGACTCGCCCCCGTATTTT.

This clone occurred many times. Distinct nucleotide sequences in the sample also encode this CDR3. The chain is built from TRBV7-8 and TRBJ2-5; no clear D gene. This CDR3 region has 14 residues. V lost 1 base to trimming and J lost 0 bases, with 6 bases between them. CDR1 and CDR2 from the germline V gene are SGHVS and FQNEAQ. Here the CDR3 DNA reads TGTGCCAGCAGCTTAGAGACAAACCAAGAGACCCAGTACTTC. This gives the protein CASSLETNQETQYF.

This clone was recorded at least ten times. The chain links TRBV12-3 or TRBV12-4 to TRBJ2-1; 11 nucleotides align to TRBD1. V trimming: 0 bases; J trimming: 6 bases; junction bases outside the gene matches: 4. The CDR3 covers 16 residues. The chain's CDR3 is CASSLAGGTGGNEQFF. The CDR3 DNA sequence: TGTGCCAGCAGTTTAGCGGGGGGGACAGGGGGCAATGAGCAGTTCTTC.

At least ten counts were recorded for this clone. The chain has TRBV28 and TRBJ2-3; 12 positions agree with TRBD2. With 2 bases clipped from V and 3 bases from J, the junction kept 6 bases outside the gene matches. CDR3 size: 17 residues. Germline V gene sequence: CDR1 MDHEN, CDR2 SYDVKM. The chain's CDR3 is CASSLEWLAGGTDTQYF. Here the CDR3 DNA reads TGTGCCAGCAGTTTAGAATGGCTAGCGGGAGGGACAGATACGCAGTATTTT.

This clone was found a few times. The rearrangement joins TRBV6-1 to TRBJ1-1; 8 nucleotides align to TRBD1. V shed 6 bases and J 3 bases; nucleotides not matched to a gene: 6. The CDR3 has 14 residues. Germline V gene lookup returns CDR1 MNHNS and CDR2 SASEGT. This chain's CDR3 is CASREGQDYTEAFF. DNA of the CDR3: TGTGCCAGCAGAGAGGGACAGGACTACACTGAAGCTTTCTTT.

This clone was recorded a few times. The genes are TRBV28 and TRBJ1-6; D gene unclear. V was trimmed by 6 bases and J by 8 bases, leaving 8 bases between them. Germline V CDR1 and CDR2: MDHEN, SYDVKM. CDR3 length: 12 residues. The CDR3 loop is CASRGTDSPLHF. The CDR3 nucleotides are TGTGCCAGCAGGGGAACGGATTCACCCCTCCACTTT.

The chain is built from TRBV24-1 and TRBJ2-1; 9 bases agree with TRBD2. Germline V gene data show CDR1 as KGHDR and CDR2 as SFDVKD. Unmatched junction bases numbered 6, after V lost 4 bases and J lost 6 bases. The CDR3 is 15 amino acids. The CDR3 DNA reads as TGTGCCACCAGTGAAGTAGCGGGGGCCACCAATGAGCAGTTCTTC. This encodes CATSEVAGATNEQFF.

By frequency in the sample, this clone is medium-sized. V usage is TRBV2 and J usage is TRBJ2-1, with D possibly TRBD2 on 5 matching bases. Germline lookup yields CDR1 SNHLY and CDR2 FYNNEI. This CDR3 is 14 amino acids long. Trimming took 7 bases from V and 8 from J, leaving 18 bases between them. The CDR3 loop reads CASTLRRSGHEQFF. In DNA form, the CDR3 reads TGTGCCAGCACGCTAAGGAGGAGTGGACATGAGCAGTTCTTC.

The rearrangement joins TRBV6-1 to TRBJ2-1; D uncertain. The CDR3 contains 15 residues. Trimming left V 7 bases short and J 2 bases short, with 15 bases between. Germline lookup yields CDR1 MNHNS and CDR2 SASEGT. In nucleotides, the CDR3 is TGTGCCAGCACCAAGGACCTGTATACCTACAATGAGCAGTTCTTC. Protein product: CASTKDLYTYNEQFF.

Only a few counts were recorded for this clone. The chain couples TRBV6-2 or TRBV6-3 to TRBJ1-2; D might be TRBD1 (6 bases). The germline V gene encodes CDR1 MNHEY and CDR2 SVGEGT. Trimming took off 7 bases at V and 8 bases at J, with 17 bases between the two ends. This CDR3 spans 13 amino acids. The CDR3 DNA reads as TGTGCCAGCACCCCCTCCGGGGGGCCCGGCTACACCTTC. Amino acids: CASTPSGGPGYTF.

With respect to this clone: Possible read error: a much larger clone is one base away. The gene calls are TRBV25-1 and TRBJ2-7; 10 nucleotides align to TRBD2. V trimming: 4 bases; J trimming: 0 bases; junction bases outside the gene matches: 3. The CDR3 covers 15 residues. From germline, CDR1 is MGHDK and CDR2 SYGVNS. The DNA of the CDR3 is TGTGCCAGCAGTGTGGCTAGCGGGAGCTCCTACGAGCAGTACTTC. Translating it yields CASSVASGSSYEQYF.

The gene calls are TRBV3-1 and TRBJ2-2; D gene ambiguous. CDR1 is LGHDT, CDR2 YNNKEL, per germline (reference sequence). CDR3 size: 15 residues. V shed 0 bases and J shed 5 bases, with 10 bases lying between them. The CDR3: CASSQDGVVTGELFF. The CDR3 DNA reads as TGTGCCAGCAGCCAAGATGGGGTGGTTACCGGGGAGCTGTTTTTT.

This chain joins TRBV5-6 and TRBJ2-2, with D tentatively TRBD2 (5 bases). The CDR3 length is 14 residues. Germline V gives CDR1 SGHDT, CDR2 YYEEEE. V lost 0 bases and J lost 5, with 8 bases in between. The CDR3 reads CASSLEWRTGELFF. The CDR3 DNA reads TGTGCCAGCAGCTTGGAGTGGAGGACCGGGGAGCTGTTTTTT.

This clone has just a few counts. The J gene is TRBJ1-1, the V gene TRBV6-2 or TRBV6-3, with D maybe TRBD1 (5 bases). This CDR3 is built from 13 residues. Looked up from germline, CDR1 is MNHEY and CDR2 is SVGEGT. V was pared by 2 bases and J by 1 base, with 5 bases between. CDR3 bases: TGTGCCAGCAGTTACAGGGGGAACACTGAAGCTTTCTTT. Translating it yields CASSYRGNTEAFF.